Below, 28 T cell receptor beta chains from the same sample are listed, as sequenced in a study of human T cells and chemical hapten exposure. Stated time point: patch test 2, 6 weeks after DPC sensitization. The treatment is: therapeutic diphenylcyclopropenone sensitization with weekly scalp DPC. TCRdb redid the calling of the RACE reads with MiXCR, one entry per CDR3 protein. This table has some 44,000 distinct CDR3 sequences, approximately 9% appearing once. This material consisted of whole blood, taken in connection with sensitization to the hapten diphenylcyclopropenone (DPC). All receptors come from a woman in her 40s with alopecia areata. Some clones in this sample may be carry-over from other donors' samples.

The chain links TRBV4-3 to TRBJ2-3, with D unclear. V was pared by 0 bases and J by 7 bases, with 8 bases between. This CDR3 contains 13 residues. Germline lookup yields CDR1 LGHNA and CDR2 YSLEER. CDR3: CASSQERDHTQYF. DNA for the CDR3: TGCGCCAGCAGCCAAGAACGCGATCATACGCAGTATTTT.

This clonotype was picked up many times. CDR3 coding DNA: TGTGCCAGCAGCCTCCCCGAAGGGGGCCTCCAAGAGACCCAGTACTTC. This gives the protein CASSLPEGGLQETQYF. The chain uses TRBV9 and TRBJ2-5, with 7 bases aligning to TRBD1. Germline CDR1 is SGDLS and CDR2 is YYNGEE. V shed 4 bases and J 1 base; nucleotides not matched to a gene: 10. The CDR3 is 16 amino acids.

This clonotype was seen ten or more times. V and J are TRBV18 and TRBJ1-1; the match to TRBD1 covers 10 bases. Germline V lookup: CDR1 KGHSH, CDR2 LQKENI. The CDR3 has 14 amino acids. V shed 6 bases and J 5 bases; nucleotides not matched to a gene: 6. The CDR3: CASSQGQGKTEAFF. The CDR3 DNA is TGTGCCAGCTCGCAGGGACAGGGGAAGACTGAAGCTTTCTTT.

This clonotype came up many times. The rearrangement links TRBV7-9 to TRBJ1-2, with D possibly TRBD1 on 5 matching bases. This CDR3 has 13 residues. From germline, CDR1 is SEHNR and CDR2 FQNEAQ (reference sequence). V dropped 5 bases and J dropped 3 bases, with 10 bases sitting between them. DNA for the CDR3: TGTGCCAGCAGCCTTGGACAAGACTATGGCTACACCTTC. It codes for CASSLGQDYGYTF.

This clonotype was picked up a small number of times. The chain joins TRBV14 to TRBJ1-1, with a tentative D call TRBD1 (6 bases). This CDR3 spans 16 amino acids. Germline values: CDR1 SGHDN, CDR2 FVKESK. Trimming cost V 1 base and J 1 base, with 13 bases left between them. In nucleotides, the CDR3 is TGTGCCAGCAGCCAAGGGTCCTCCAGGGGGAACACTGAAGCTTTCTTT. It specifies CASSQGSSRGNTEAFF.

This clonotype was recorded at least ten times. The V call is TRBV4-1, the J call TRBJ2-7, with D possibly matching TRBD2 (6 bases). Between the trimmed V and J ends, which lost 1 base and 0 bases, there was a span of 19 bases. CDR3 length: 18 residues. Germline lookup yields CDR1 MGHRA and CDR2 YSYEKL. The chain's CDR3 is CASSQGPGGEMSSYEQYF. CDR3 DNA sequence: TGCGCCAGCAGCCAAGGCCCCGGGGGAGAAATGAGCTCCTACGAGCAGTACTTC.

This clonotype was observed at least ten times. This sequence joins TRBV18 and TRBJ2-5; no reliable D call. CDR1 is KGHSH, CDR2 LQKENI, per germline. The CDR3 runs 14 residues. Deletions cut 2 bases from V and 4 bases from J, with 11 bases between. CDR3: CASSPNLNLETQYF. The CDR3 nucleotides are TGTGCCAGCTCACCAAACCTAAATCTAGAGACCCAGTACTTC.

In this sample, this clonotype turned up a few times. V usage is TRBV18 and J usage is TRBJ1-5; D call uncertain. V lost 5 bases and J 1 base, leaving 6 bases between the germline ends. This CDR3 is built from 13 residues. Looked up from germline, CDR1 is KGHSH and CDR2 is LQKENI. Here the CDR3 reads CASSDASNQPQHF. The DNA for the CDR3 is TGTGCCAGCTCAGATGCGAGCAATCAGCCCCAGCATTTT.

In its sample, this clonotype was seen many times. The chain joins TRBV7-9 to TRBJ2-1; the D is unclear. Germline lookup yields CDR1 SEHNR and CDR2 FQNEAQ (reference sequence). The CDR3 totals 12 residues. V lost 8 bases and J 13 bases, leaving 18 bases between the germline ends. CDR3 in amino acids: CASAPILPEQFF. CDR3 nucleotides: TGTGCCAGCGCCCCGATCCTCCCGGAACAGTTCTTC.

This clonotype was seen ten or more times. The chain employs TRBV10-2 and TRBJ1-6, with unresolved D. This CDR3 is built from 17 residues. Trimming removed 10 bases from V and 0 bases from J, with 19 bases in between. Germline V gives CDR1 WSHSY, CDR2 SAAADI. CDR3 nucleotide sequence: TGCGCCAATAGCAGGAGTAATCGGAGCTCCTATAATTCACCCCTCCACTTT. Translated, it gives CANSRSNRSSYNSPLHF.

This clonotype was observed many times. V and J are TRBV29-1 and TRBJ2-2; D might be TRBD1 (5 bases). The CDR3 totals 13 residues. The germline CDR1 and CDR2 sequences are SQVTM and ANQGSEA. Trimming took 5 bases from V and 3 from J, leaving 10 bases between them. The CDR3 loop reads CSVSGWDTGELFF. The CDR3 DNA sequence: TGCAGCGTTTCAGGGTGGGACACCGGGGAGCTGTTTTTT.

This chain links TRBV20-1 with TRBJ1-1; perhaps TRBD1 as D (6 bases). In germline, CDR1 is DFQATT, CDR2 SNEGSKA (reference sequence). V lost 6 bases to trimming and J lost 0 bases, with 14 bases between them. CDR3 length: 14 amino acids. The CDR3 loop is CSAFPGAMNTEAFF. The CDR3 bases are TGCAGTGCGTTCCCAGGGGCTATGAACACTGAAGCTTTCTTT.

The CDR3 DNA sequence: TGTGCCAGCAGCCGCGGACCCGCAGCCGTCGATACGCAGTATTTT. This gives the protein CASSRGPAAVDTQYF. The chain joins TRBV11-2 to TRBJ2-3, with D unclear. CDR1 and CDR2 (germline): SGHAT, FQNNGV. This CDR3 is 15 amino acids long. V lost 5 bases and J lost 6, with 18 bases in between.

This clonotype was found many times. This chain connects TRBV7-6 to TRBJ1-6; no clear D. CDR3 length equals 17 residues. V lost 5 bases and J 7 bases, leaving 21 bases between the germline ends. Germline lookup yields CDR1 SGHVS and CDR2 FNYEAQ. The CDR3 nucleotides are TGTGCCAGCAGCCCGTACGCTAAGGGAGGATCGAATTCACCCCTCCACTTT. Its translation is CASSPYAKGGSNSPLHF.

This clonotype was counted ten times or more. The V call is TRBV7-3, the J call TRBJ1-1, with 7 bases identical to TRBD1. Germline V gene data show CDR1 as SGHTA and CDR2 as FQGTGA. Unmatched junction bases numbered 1, after V lost 1 base and J lost 8 bases. This CDR3 spans 12 amino acids. CDR3 nucleotides: TGTGCCAGCAGCTTAAGACAGGGAGAAGCTTTCTTT. Protein: CASSLRQGEAFF.

The chain combines TRBV11-1 with TRBJ2-3, with a possible D match to TRBD1 (5 bases). The CDR3 length is 15 residues. Germline values: CDR1 SGHAT, CDR2 FQDESV (reference sequence). Trimming removed 3 bases at V and 3 bases at J, with 13 bases between. This chain's CDR3 is CASSLGIQVTDTQYF. The CDR3 nucleotides are TGTGCCAGCAGCTTGGGTATACAGGTTACAGATACGCAGTATTTT.

As regards this clonotype: This may arise from a read error, as a much more abundant clone is one base away. The chain combines TRBV20-1 with TRBJ2-7; either TRBD1 or TRBD2 may fit D (7 bases each). This CDR3 has 18 amino acids. Germline V gene lookup returns CDR1 DFQATT and CDR2 SNEGSKA (reference sequence). CDR3 sequence: CSASGPGGGKSLSHEEYF. As DNA, the CDR3 is TGCAGTGCTAGCGGCCCAGGGGGAGGGAAGTCCCTCTCTCACGAGGAGTACTTC.

Many counts were recorded for this clonotype. V gene TRBV12-5 combines with J gene TRBJ2-1, with D possibly TRBD1 on 5 matching bases. V dropped 4 bases and J dropped 2 bases, with 12 bases sitting between them. This CDR3 is built from 15 residues. The germline V gene has CDR1 LGHNT and CDR2 FRNRAP. The CDR3 loop is CASGSKLGAYNEQFF. The CDR3 DNA is TGTGCTAGTGGTTCGAAGCTAGGGGCCTACAATGAGCAGTTCTTC. Full variable domain (remainder filled in from reference TRBV12-5 and TRBJ2-1): DARVTQTPRHKVTEMGQEVTMRCQPILGHNTVFWYRQTMMQGLELLAYFRNRAPLDDSGMPKDRFSAEMPDATLATLKIQPSEPRDSAVYFCASGSKLGAYNEQFFGPGTRLTVL.

This clonotype was counted many times. The V call is TRBV30, the J call TRBJ1-5; D is unclear. Trimming took off 3 bases at V and 3 bases at J, with 12 bases between the two ends. Germline V gene data show CDR1 as GTSNPN and CDR2 as SVGIG (reference sequence). This CDR3 is 14 amino acids long. The CDR3 DNA reads as TGTGCCTGGAGGGCCTCGGCCCCCAATCAGCCCCAGCATTTT. It specifies CAWRASAPNQPQHF.

This clonotype was picked up many times. V is TRBV18 and J is TRBJ2-3; 12 positions match TRBD2. The ends lost 7 bases at V and 0 bases at J; junction bases unmatched: 11. The CDR3 runs to 18 residues. Germline V gene data show CDR1 as KGHSH and CDR2 as LQKENI. The CDR3 DNA reads as TGTGCCAGCTTGTCCAGACTAGCGGGGGCCTATAGCACAGATACGCAGTATTTT. This sequence encodes CASLSRLAGAYSTDTQYF.

Ten or more counts support this clonotype. This chain links TRBV7-9 with TRBJ1-1; tentatively, D is TRBD1 (5 bases). Germline V gene sequence: CDR1 SEHNR, CDR2 FQNEAQ (reference sequence). Trimming removed 6 bases from V and 6 bases from J, with 11 bases in between. There are 12 residues in the CDR3. The CDR3 reads CASRDKGAEAFF. The CDR3 DNA sequence: TGTGCCAGCAGGGATAAAGGGGCTGAAGCTTTCTTT.

The chain carries TRBV15 and TRBJ1-5; D possibly corresponds to TRBD1 (6 bases). CDR1 and CDR2 from the germline V gene are LNHNV and YYDKDF (reference sequence). Trimming removed 0 bases from V and 6 bases from J, with 12 bases in between. The CDR3 runs to 15 residues. CDR3 region: CATSRDRGGGQPQHF. In nucleotides, the CDR3 is TGTGCCACCAGCAGAGATCGAGGGGGAGGTCAGCCCCAGCATTTT.

Many counts were recorded for this clonotype. This chain links TRBV2 with TRBJ2-7; 8 bases fit TRBD1. J gave up 6 bases and V 5 bases, and 15 bases lay outside the gene matches. CDR3 size: 16 residues. CDR1 is SNHLY and CDR2 is FYNNEI in the germline V gene. The CDR3 loop reads CASSPTPSDRGGEQYF. CDR3 bases: TGTGCCAGCAGTCCTACTCCATCAGACAGGGGAGGCGAGCAGTACTTC.

Many counts were recorded for this clonotype. The V and J genes are TRBV4-2 and TRBJ2-3, with TRBD1 identical over 10 bases. There are 16 residues in the CDR3. Trimming at V came to 0 bases and at J to 4 bases, leaving 4 bases not matched to a gene. Germline loops: CDR1 LGHNA, CDR2 YNFKEQ. The CDR3 DNA is TGTGCCAGCAGCCAAGACGGAGGACAGGGGGCAGATACGCAGTATTTT. Translated: CASSQDGGQGADTQYF.

Here the CDR3 DNA reads TGTGCCAGCAGCGTAATGACAGGGAGGAATTCACCCCTCCACTTT. It translates to CASSVMTGRNSPLHF. This rearrangement joins TRBV9 to TRBJ1-6; 7 bases are a match to TRBD1. The germline V gene has CDR1 SGDLS and CDR2 YYNGEE. The CDR3 is 15 residues long. The junction had 5 bases not matched to a gene; V was cut back by 1 base and J by 7 bases.

The sample holds many counts of this clonotype. This sequence joins TRBV12-3 or TRBV12-4 and TRBJ1-4; D unresolved. CDR3 length equals 11 residues. V lost 7 bases, J lost 5 bases, and 5 bases lay in between. The CDR3 region is CASKGNEKLFF. DNA of the CDR3: TGTGCCAGCAAGGGAAATGAAAAACTGTTTTTT.

This clonotype was recorded a few times. A much larger clone lies one base from this, so it may be a read error. The rearrangement uses TRBV6-1 and TRBJ1-3; 7 positions agree with TRBD1. The CDR3 consists of 14 residues. V shed 6 bases, J shed 2 bases, and the junction held 4 bases outside the gene matches. Looked up from germline, CDR1 is MNHNS and CDR2 is SASEGT. As DNA, the CDR3 is TGTGCCAGCAGCCGGGGACAGACTGGAAACACCATATATTTT. Translation gives CASSRGQTGNTIYF.

This clonotype was recorded at least ten times. The chain recombines TRBV7-2 with TRBJ2-7; TRBD2 matches 10 bases. V trimming: 2 bases; J trimming: 2 bases; junction bases outside the gene matches: 6. The CDR3 contains 16 residues. Germline lookup yields CDR1 SGHTA and CDR2 FQGNSA. CDR3 nucleotide sequence: TGTGCCAGCAGCTTAACCTCAGCGGGGGGGCCCTACGAGCAGTACTTC. This encodes CASSLTSAGGPYEQYF.